Below are 24 T cell receptor beta chains sequenced from a single sample in a study of CD8+CD57+ T cells in acquired aplastic anemia. Sequencing was done on patients that had shown CD8+CD57+ cell expansion by flow cytometry. The template for TCR beta VDJ and CDR3 sequence profiling was genomic DNA. Using its own MiXCR run on the reads, TCRdb lists one record per CDR3 protein. The table includes about 240,000 distinct CDR3 sequences, approximately 45% detected once. The sequencing input was sorted CD4+, CD8+, or CD8+CD57+ T cells (not recorded which) from PBMCs. These receptors all stem from a human donor with aplastic anemia.

The chain is built from TRBV27 and TRBJ2-3, with no clear D. The CDR3 length is 15 residues. V gave up 3 bases and J gave up 0 bases, with 10 bases separating them. Looked up from germline, CDR1 is MNHEY and CDR2 is SMNVEV (reference sequence). CDR3 in amino acids: CASSFSAVSTDTQYF. The CDR3 DNA is TGTGCCAGCAGTTTCTCTGCGGTTAGCACAGATACGCAGTATTTT.

The chain recombines TRBV5-6 with TRBJ2-3; possibly TRBD1 or TRBD2 for D (5 bases each). The CDR3 length is 15 residues. Germline V gene sequence: CDR1 SGHDT, CDR2 YYEEEE. The ends were cut back, 4 bases at V and 1 base at J, with 13 bases in the middle. The CDR3 sequence: CASSPWGKCTDTQYF. DNA for the CDR3: TGTGCCAGCAGCCCTTGGGGGAAGTGCACAGATACGCAGTATTTT. The complete variable domain, with remaining parts taken from reference TRBV5-6 and TRBJ2-3, reads DAGVTQSPTHLIKTRGQQVTLRCSPKSGHDTVSWYQQALGQGPQFIFQYYEEEERQRGNFPDRFSGHQFPNYSSELNVNALLLGDSALYLCASSPWGKCTDTQYFGPGTRLTVL.

This chain uses TRBV5-4 with TRBJ2-2; 10 positions match TRBD2. The germline V gene encodes CDR1 SGHNT and CDR2 YYREEE (reference sequence). The CDR3 runs to 16 residues. With V trimmed by 5 bases and J by 6 bases, 10 bases remained unmatched. The CDR3 loop reads CASRLAGEPNSGELFF. DNA for the CDR3: TGTGCCAGCAGGCTAGCGGGAGAGCCGAATTCCGGGGAGCTGTTTTTT.

The chain uses TRBV5-6 and TRBJ1-1; tentative D call: TRBD1 (6 bases). CDR3 length: 14 amino acids. V shed 1 base and J shed 1 base, with 8 bases lying between them. Germline CDR1 SGHDT, CDR2 YYEEEE. This chain's CDR3 is CASSLKDRNTEAFF. The CDR3 DNA is TGTGCCAGCAGCTTGAAGGACAGGAACACTGAAGCTTTCTTT.

This clonotype has more than one count but fewer than ten. A much larger clone differs by one base, so this may be a read error. This rearrangement joins TRBV20-1 to TRBJ2-7, with a possible D match to TRBD2 (6 bases). CDR3 size: 15 residues. Between the trimmed V and J ends, which lost 0 bases and 7 bases, there was a span of 19 bases. Germline V gene lookup returns CDR1 DFQATT and CDR2 SNEGSKA (reference sequence). CDR3 DNA: TGCAGTGCTAGAGATCTATTGGGGGGTTACAATGAGCAGTACTTC. Amino acid sequence: CSARDLLGGYNEQYF.

The V gene is TRBV15, the J gene TRBJ2-7; tentative D call: TRBD1 (5 bases). V lost 3 bases, J lost 3 bases, and 9 bases lay in between. The CDR3 extends over 13 amino acids. CDR1 is LNHNV, CDR2 YYDKDF, per germline (reference sequence). The CDR3 DNA reads TGTGCCACCAGCAGTTCCGACAGCTACGAGCAGTACTTC. Protein sequence: CATSSSDSYEQYF.

The chain has TRBV9 and TRBJ2-7, with a tentative D call TRBD1 (6 bases). CDR1 is SGDLS and CDR2 is YYNGEE in the germline V gene. This CDR3 is built from 14 residues. The V and J ends lost 0 bases and 2 bases respectively, with 9 bases between them. The CDR3 is CASSVEQGPYEQYF. DNA of the CDR3: TGTGCCAGCAGCGTAGAACAGGGTCCCTACGAGCAGTACTTC.

Of note for this clonotype: Possible read error: a much larger clone is one base away. As DNA, the CDR3 is TGTGCCAGCAGTTACTCGATTGTGGAGGAATATGGCTACACCTTC. Translated, it gives CASSYSIVEEYGYTF. The genes are TRBV6-7 and TRBJ1-2; unclear D gene. TRBV6-7 qualifies as an ORF whose function is uncertain. V gave up 0 bases and J gave up 5 bases, with 13 bases separating them. This CDR3 is 15 amino acids long.

This clonotype was counted many times. This rearrangement joins TRBV20-1 to TRBJ2-1, with D tentatively TRBD1 or TRBD2 (5 bases each). Germline-derived CDR1 and CDR2 are DFQATT and SNEGSKA (reference sequence). Trimming stripped 6 bases from V and 6 bases from J, with 9 bases between. This CDR3 has 11 residues. The CDR3 spells CSAGEPNEQFF. The DNA of the CDR3 is TGCAGTGCGGGGGAACCCAATGAGCAGTTCTTC.

V and J are TRBV7-9 and TRBJ1-2; 7 nucleotides match TRBD1. CDR1 and CDR2 from the germline V gene are SEHNR and FQNEAQ (reference sequence). V trimming: 3 bases; J trimming: 4 bases; junction bases outside the gene matches: 5. This CDR3 is built from 14 residues. The CDR3 reads CASSLGQRSYGYTF. The CDR3 coding sequence is TGTGCCAGCAGCTTGGGACAGCGGAGCTATGGCTACACCTTC.

The chain combines TRBV14 with TRBJ2-3; 13 bases line up with TRBD2. There are 18 residues in the CDR3. Germline assignment: CDR1 SGHDN and CDR2 FVKESK. The ends lost 6 bases at V and 4 bases at J; junction bases unmatched: 13. CDR3 protein: CASSGSWTSGGGSDTQYF. CDR3 DNA: TGTGCCAGCAGTGGCTCGTGGACTAGCGGGGGAGGTTCAGATACGCAGTATTTT. The full variable domain, rest sourced from reference TRBV14 and TRBJ2-3, is EAGVTQFPSHSVIEKGQTVTLRCDPISGHDNLYWYRRVMGKEIKFLLHFVKESKQDESGMPNNRFLAERTGGTYSTLKVQPAELEDSGVYFCASSGSWTSGGGSDTQYFGPGTRLTVL.

This sequence joins TRBV20-1 and TRBJ2-7; D is possibly TRBD2 (5 bases). The CDR3 spans 15 residues. The V gene lost 3 bases and the J gene lost 0 bases, with 15 bases spanning the gap. Germline CDR1 reads DFQATT; CDR2 reads SNEGSKA (reference sequence). CDR3: CSASPRTRDSYEQYF. The DNA of the CDR3 is TGCAGTGCTAGCCCACGGACGAGGGACTCCTACGAGCAGTACTTC.

The chain links TRBV7-6 to TRBJ2-1; D is undetermined. Trimming pared 5 bases from V and 9 bases from J, leaving 14 bases between. The CDR3 covers 13 residues. From germline, CDR1 is SGHVS and CDR2 FNYEAQ. This CDR3 reads CASSQAALGEQFF. CDR3 coding DNA: TGTGCCAGCAGCCAAGCTGCATTAGGTGAGCAGTTCTTC.

The chain carries TRBV5-5 and TRBJ1-5; TRBD1 agrees at 12 bases. Per germline, CDR1 SGHKS and CDR2 YYEKEE (reference sequence). The length of the CDR3 is 15 residues. Trimming removed 2 bases from V and 6 bases from J; junction bases left unmatched: 3. The CDR3 region has the DNA TGTGCCAGCAGCTTAGGGACAGGGGGCGTTCAGCCCCAGCATTTT. Translated: CASSLGTGGVQPQHF.

CDR3 in amino acids: CATSREGWSTEAFF. For the CDR3, the DNA is TGTGCCACCAGCAGAGAGGGATGGAGCACTGAAGCTTTCTTT. J is TRBJ1-1 and V is TRBV15, with D unclear. Trimming took 0 bases from V and 4 from J, leaving 9 bases between them. The CDR3 contains 14 residues. Per germline, CDR1 LNHNV and CDR2 YYDKDF (reference sequence).

This clonotype has a single count. The rearrangement joins TRBV4-1 to TRBJ1-1; D call uncertain. Germline assignment: CDR1 MGHRA and CDR2 YSYEKL. The CDR3 loop spans 13 amino acids. Trimming took 3 bases from V and 0 from J, leaving 5 bases between them. CDR3 amino acids: CASSHRMNTEAFF. The CDR3 coding sequence is TGCGCCAGCAGCCACCGAATGAACACTGAAGCTTTCTTT.

Many counts were recorded for this clonotype. This chain connects TRBV6-5 to TRBJ1-6; 9 nucleotides align to TRBD1. Trimming removed 2 bases from V and 5 bases from J; junction bases left unmatched: 1. Germline V lookup: CDR1 MNHEY, CDR2 SVGAGI. This CDR3 comprises 15 residues. This CDR3 is CASSYGTGHNSPLHF. In DNA, the CDR3 is TGTGCCAGCAGTTACGGGACAGGGCATAATTCACCCCTCCACTTT.

In the case of this clonotype: Possible read error: a much larger clone is one base away. V usage is TRBV4-3 and J usage is TRBJ2-1; D call uncertain. The CDR3 covers 15 residues. V lost 1 base and J lost 6, with 13 bases in between. Germline CDR1 and CDR2: LGHNA and YSLEER. CDR3 nucleotide sequence: TGCGCCAGCAGCCAAGGGTTGGCAGGTCGCAATGAGCAGTTCTTC. This gives the protein CASSQGLAGRNEQFF.

V usage is TRBV27 and J usage is TRBJ2-2; D not certain. Per the germline V gene, CDR1 is MNHEY and CDR2 is SMNVEV (reference sequence). The CDR3 contains 13 residues. Trimming pared 2 bases from V and 6 bases from J, leaving 7 bases between. The DNA of the CDR3 is TGTGCCAGCAGTTTACAAAGTCCCGGGGAGCTGTTTTTT. Translated, it gives CASSLQSPGELFF.

This clonotype was found once. This may arise from a read error, as a much more abundant clone is one base away. The chain has TRBV11-1 and TRBJ1-5, with a weak D call TRBD1 (5 bases). Germline lookup yields CDR1 SGHAT and CDR2 FQDESV (reference sequence). Trimming pared 3 bases from V and 0 bases from J, leaving 12 bases between. The CDR3 has 16 amino acids. CDR3 protein: CASSFLWGSSNQPQHF. The CDR3 DNA sequence: TGTGCCAGCAGCTTCCTTTGGGGCTCTAGCAATCAGCCCCAGCATTTT.

The V and J genes are TRBV14 and TRBJ2-5, with TRBD1 as a possible D gene (6 bases). The CDR3 length is 14 residues. V dropped 7 bases and J dropped 5 bases, with 17 bases sitting between them. Germline V gene sequence: CDR1 SGHDN, CDR2 FVKESK. The CDR3 nucleotides read TGTGCCAGCACCGAAACTACAGGGAAGGAGACCCAGTACTTC. Its protein product is CASTETTGKETQYF.

The V gene is TRBV5-6, the J gene TRBJ1-4, with a weak D call TRBD1 (5 bases). CDR1 is SGHDT and CDR2 is YYEEEE in the germline V gene. V dropped 0 bases and J dropped 2 bases, with 17 bases sitting between them. CDR3 length: 18 amino acids. Here the CDR3 reads CASSLAKGLFSTNEKLFF. DNA of the CDR3: TGTGCCAGCAGCTTGGCTAAGGGGCTTTTCTCCACTAATGAAAAACTGTTTTTT.

CDR3 nucleotide sequence: TGTGCCCTCGCAGAAGGGACTAGCGGGGGGGCCCAGGGGGAGCTGTTTTTT. As protein: CALAEGTSGGAQGELFF. The chain employs TRBV2 and TRBJ2-2, with 16 bases fitting TRBD2. Per the germline V gene, CDR1 is SNHLY and CDR2 is FYNNEI. With V trimmed by 11 bases and J by 8 bases, 14 bases remained unmatched. The CDR3 runs to 17 residues. Complete variable domain (other parts from reference TRBV2 and TRBJ2-2): EPEVTQTPSHQVTQMGQEVILRCVPISNHLYFYWYRQILGQKVEFLVSFYNNEISEKSEIFDDQFSVERPDGSNFTLKIRSTKLEDSAMYFCALAEGTSGGAQGELFFGEGSRLTVL.

Points on this clonotype: Being one base from a much bigger clone, this may be a read error. The chain combines TRBV30 with TRBJ2-7; D remains ambiguous. The CDR3 covers 11 residues. Germline V gene sequence: CDR1 GTSNPN, CDR2 SVGIG (reference sequence). This CDR3 reads CAWSPSDEQCF. In DNA, the CDR3 is TGTGCCTGGAGTCCCAGCGACGAGCAGTGCTTC.